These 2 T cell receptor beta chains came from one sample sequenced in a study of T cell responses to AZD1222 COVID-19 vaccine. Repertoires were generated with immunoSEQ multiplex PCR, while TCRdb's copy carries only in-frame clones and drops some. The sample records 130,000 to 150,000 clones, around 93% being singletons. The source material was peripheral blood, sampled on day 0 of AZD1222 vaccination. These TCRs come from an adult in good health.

The CDR3 reads CASSLVASGRPFF. As DNA, the CDR3 is TGTGCCAGCAGCTTAGTTGCTAGCGGGAGACCGTTCTTC. The chain joins TRBV7-9 to TRBJ2-1; 10 nucleotides match TRBD2. The V and J ends lost 1 base and 15 bases, in that order; junction bases with no gene match: 6. In germline, CDR1 is SEHNR, CDR2 FQNEAQ (reference sequence). The CDR3 totals 13 residues.

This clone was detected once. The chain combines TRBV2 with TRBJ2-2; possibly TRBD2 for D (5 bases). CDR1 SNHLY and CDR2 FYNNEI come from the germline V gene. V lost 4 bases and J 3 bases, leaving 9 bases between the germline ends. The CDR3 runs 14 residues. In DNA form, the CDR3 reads TGTGCCAGCAGTGGGACTCCCTACACCGGGGAGCTGTTTTTT. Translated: CASSGTPYTGELFF.